This TCR beta chain was sequenced during a study of Ad26.COV2.S vaccination and SARS-CoV-2 variants. Sequencing used immunoSEQ multiplex PCR; TCRdb keeps in-frame clones, though not all of them. There are a few hundred thousand clones in the sample; around 91% occur only once, and 1.5% to 2% lies in the top ten. Treatment: roughly 20 received Ad26.COV2.S at low or high dose, single or two shots; about 5 received placebo; per-sample allocation not given. All samples were drawn on day 63, counting from the first vaccine or placebo injection. V shed 3 bases, J shed 7 bases, and the junction held 5 bases outside the gene matches. This CDR3 contains 14 residues. CDR1 is LNHNV and CDR2 is YYDKDF in the germline V gene (reference sequence).

Sample: peripheral blood, taken in a trial of Ad26.COV2.S vaccine versus placebo. The V gene is TRBV15, the J gene TRBJ1-2; 10 bases agree with TRBD1. The sequence came from a person between 18 and 60 years old who received the Ad26.COV2.S COVID-19 vaccine or a placebo. CDR3 loop: CATSRTGGAVGYTF. CDR3 DNA: TGTGCCACCAGCAGGACAGGGGGCGCGGTTGGCTACACCTTC.